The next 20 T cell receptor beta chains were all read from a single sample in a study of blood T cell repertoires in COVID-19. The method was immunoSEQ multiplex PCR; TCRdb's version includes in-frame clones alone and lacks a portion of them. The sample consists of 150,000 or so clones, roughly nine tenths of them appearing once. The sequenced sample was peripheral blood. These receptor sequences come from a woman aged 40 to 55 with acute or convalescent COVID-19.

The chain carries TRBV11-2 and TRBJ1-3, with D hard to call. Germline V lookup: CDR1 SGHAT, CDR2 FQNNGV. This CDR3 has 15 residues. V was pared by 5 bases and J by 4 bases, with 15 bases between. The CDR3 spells CASSPRRGWGNTIYF. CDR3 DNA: TGTGCCAGCAGCCCACGCCGGGGATGGGGAAACACCATATATTTT.

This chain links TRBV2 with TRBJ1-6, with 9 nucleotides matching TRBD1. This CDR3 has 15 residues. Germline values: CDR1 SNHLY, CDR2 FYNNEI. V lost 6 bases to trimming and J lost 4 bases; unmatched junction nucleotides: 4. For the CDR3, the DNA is TGTGCCAGCAGAGAGACAGGGGGGTATAATTCACCCCTCCACTTT. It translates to CASRETGGYNSPLHF.

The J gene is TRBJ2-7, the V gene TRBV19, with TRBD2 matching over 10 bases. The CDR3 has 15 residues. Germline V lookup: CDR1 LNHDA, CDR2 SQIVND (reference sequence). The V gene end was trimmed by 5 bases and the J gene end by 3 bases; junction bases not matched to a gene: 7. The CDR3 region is CASSPTASGGYEQYF. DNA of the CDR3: TGTGCCAGTAGTCCCACGGCTAGCGGGGGCTACGAGCAGTACTTC.

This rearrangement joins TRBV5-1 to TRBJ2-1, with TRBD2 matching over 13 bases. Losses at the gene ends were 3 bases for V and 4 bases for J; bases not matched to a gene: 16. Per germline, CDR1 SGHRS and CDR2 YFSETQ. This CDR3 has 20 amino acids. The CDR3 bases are TGCGCCAGCAGCTACCCGAACCGGACTAGCGGGAGTATCGTTTACAATGAGCAGTTCTTC. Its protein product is CASSYPNRTSGSIVYNEQFF.

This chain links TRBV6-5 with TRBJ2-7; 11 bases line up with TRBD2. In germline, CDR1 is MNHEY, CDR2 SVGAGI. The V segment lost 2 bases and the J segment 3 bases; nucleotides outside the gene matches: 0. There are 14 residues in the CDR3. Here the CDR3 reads CASSYTSGSYEQYF. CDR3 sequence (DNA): TGTGCCAGCAGTTACACTAGCGGGAGCTACGAGCAGTACTTC.

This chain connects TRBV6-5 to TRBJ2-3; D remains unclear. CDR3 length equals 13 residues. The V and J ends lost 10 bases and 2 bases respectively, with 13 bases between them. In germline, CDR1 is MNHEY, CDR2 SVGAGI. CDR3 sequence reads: CAINAAPTDTQYF. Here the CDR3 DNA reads TGTGCCATCAATGCCGCGCCCACAGATACGCAGTATTTT.

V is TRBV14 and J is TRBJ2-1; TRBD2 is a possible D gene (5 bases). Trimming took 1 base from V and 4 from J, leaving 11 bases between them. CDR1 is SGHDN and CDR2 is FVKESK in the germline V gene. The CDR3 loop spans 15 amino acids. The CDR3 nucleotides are TGTGCCAGCAGCCAAGTGACCGGACTGTACAATGAGCAGTTCTTC. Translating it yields CASSQVTGLYNEQFF.

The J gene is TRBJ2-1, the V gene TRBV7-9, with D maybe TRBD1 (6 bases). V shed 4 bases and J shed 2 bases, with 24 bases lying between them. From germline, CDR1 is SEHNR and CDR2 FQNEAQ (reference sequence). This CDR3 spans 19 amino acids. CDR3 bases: TGTGCCAGCAGCTCGCTAGTCCCTAGTTTGAGGGGGACCTACAATGAGCAGTTCTTC. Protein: CASSSLVPSLRGTYNEQFF.

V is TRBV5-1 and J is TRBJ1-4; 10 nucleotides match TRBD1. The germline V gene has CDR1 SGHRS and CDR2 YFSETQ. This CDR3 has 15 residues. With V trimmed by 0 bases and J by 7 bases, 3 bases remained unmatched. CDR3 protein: CASSLDGQGGEKLFF. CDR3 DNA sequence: TGCGCCAGCAGCTTGGACGGACAGGGGGGTGAAAAACTGTTTTTT.

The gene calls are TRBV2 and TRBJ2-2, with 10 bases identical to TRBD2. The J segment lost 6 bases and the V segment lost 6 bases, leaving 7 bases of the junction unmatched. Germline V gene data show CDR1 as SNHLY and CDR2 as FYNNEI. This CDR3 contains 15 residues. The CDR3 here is CASRRLAGEPGELFF. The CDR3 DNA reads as TGTGCCAGCAGGCGCCTAGCGGGAGAACCCGGGGAGCTGTTTTTT.

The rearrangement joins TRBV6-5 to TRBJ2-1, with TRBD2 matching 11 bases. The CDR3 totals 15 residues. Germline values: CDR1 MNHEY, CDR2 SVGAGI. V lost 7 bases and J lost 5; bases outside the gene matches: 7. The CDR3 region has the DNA TGTGCCAGCAAAAAAGAGGGACTAGCGGACAATGAGCAGTTCTTC. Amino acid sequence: CASKKEGLADNEQFF.

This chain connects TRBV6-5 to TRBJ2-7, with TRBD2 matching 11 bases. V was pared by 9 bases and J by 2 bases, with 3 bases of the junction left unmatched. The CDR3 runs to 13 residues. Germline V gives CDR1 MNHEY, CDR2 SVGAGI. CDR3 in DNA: TGTGCCAGTAAACTAGCGGGAGCCTACGAGCAGTACTTC. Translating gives CASKLAGAYEQYF.

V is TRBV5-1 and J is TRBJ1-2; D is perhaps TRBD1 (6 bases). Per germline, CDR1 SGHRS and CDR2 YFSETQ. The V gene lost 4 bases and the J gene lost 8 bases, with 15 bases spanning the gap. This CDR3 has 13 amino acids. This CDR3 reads CASSPDSIGGYTF. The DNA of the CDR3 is TGCGCCAGCAGCCCGGACAGTATCGGAGGCTACACCTTC.

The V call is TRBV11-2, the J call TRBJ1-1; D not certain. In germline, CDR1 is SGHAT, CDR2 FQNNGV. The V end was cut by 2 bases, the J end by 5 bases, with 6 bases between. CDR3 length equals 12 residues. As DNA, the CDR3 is TGTGCCAGCAGCTTATCGGGGACTGAAGCTTTCTTT. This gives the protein CASSLSGTEAFF.

The CDR3 DNA follows: TGTGCCTGGAGTCGGGGTAGCAATTCACCCCTCCACTTT. It codes for CAWSRGSNSPLHF. The chain is built from TRBV30 and TRBJ1-6; D not certain. The germline V and J ends were trimmed by 2 bases and 7 bases, with 9 bases remaining between them. The germline V gene encodes CDR1 GTSNPN and CDR2 SVGIG (reference sequence). CDR3 length: 13 residues.

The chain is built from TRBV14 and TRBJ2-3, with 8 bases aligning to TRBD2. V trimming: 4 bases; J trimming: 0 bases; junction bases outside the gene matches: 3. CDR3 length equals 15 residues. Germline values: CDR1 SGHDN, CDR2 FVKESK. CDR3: CASSRVAGSTDTQYF. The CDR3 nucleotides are TGTGCCAGCAGCCGGGTAGCGGGGAGCACAGATACGCAGTATTTT.

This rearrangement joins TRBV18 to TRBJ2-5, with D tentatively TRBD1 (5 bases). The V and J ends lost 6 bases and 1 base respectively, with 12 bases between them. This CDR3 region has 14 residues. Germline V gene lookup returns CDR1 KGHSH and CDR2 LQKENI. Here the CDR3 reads CASSLGHRQETQYF. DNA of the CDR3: TGTGCCAGCTCCCTCGGACACCGCCAAGAGACCCAGTACTTC.

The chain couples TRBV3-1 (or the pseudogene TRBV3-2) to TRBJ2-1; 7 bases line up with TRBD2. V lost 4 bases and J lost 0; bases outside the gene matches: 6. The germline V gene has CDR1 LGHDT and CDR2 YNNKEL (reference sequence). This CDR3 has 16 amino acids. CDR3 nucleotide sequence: TGTGCCAGCAGCCTACGCGGGGGTGGCTCCTACAATGAGCAGTTCTTC. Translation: CASSLRGGGSYNEQFF.

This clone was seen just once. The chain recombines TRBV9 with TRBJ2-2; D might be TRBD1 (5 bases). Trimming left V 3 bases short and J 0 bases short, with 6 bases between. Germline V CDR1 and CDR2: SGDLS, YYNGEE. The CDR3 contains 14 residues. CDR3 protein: CASSEQANTGELFF. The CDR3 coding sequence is TGTGCCAGCAGCGAACAGGCGAACACCGGGGAGCTGTTTTTT.

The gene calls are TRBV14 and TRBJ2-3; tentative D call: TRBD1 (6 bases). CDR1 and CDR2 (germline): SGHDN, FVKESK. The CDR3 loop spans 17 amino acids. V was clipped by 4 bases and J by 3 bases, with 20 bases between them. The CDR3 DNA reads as TGTGCCAGCAGCCCAAGAATCGACAGGTCTGTTACAGATACGCAGTATTTT. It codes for CASSPRIDRSVTDTQYF.